The present TCR beta chain was sequenced within a study of T cells in Graves' hyperthyroidism and ophthalmopathy. As for the study in general: The initial diagnosis was the point when peripheral blood was collected, ahead of any treatment.

On this clonotype itself: The antigen remains undetermined.

CDR1 and CDR2 from the germline V gene are SQVTM and ANQGSEA. Trimming left V 0 bases short and J 1 base short, with 9 bases between. This CDR3 has 14 amino acids. Preceding any ophthalmopathy symptoms, the blood sample dates from first hyperthyroidism diagnosis. Regions amplified from RNA transcripts were the TCR beta CDR3 regions. First-round RT-PCR with HTBI primers amplified the TCR CDR3 region. A single record per CDR3 protein comes from TCRdb applying MiXCR to the multiplex PCR reads. This sample yields under 750,000 distinct CDR3 sequences, of which about 17% are seen a single time; 16% belongs to the top ten. Study-level findings and limits: Stable hyperthyroidism and ophthalmopathy were separated using 13 V-J signatures. Blood also carried most thyroid clonotypes expanded above 0.001.

The receptor comes from a woman aged 45-65 years with Graves' hyperthyroidism that later progressed to Graves' ophthalmopathy. The sample consisted of blood. The chain recombines TRBV29-1 with TRBJ1-1; unclear D gene. CDR3 loop: CSVEDPPANTEAFF. CDR3 sequence (DNA): TGCAGCGTTGAAGATCCCCCCGCGAACACTGAAGCTTTCTTT.